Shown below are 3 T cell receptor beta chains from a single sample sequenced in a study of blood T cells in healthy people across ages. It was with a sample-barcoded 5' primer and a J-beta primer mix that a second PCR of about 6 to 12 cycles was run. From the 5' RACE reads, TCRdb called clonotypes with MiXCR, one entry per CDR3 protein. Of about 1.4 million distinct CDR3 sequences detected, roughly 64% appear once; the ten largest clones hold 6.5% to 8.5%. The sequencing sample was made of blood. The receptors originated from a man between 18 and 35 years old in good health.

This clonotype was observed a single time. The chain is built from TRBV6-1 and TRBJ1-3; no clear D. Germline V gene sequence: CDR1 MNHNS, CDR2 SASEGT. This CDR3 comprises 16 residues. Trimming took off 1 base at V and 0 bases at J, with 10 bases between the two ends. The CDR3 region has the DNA TGTGCCAGCAGTGAAGATAAGTTCCCCTCTGGAAACACCATATATTTT. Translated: CASSEDKFPSGNTIYF.

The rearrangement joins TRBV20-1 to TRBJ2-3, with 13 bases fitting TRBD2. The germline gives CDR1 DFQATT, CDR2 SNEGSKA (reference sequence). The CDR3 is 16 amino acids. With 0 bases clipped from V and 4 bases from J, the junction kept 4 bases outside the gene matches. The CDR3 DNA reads TGCAGTGCTAGAGATTCAACTAGCGGGAGGGCAGATACGCAGTATTTT. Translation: CSARDSTSGRADTQYF.

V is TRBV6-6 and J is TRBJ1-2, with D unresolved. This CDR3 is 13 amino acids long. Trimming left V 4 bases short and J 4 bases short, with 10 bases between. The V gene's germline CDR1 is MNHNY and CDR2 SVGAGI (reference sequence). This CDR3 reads CASSSEDAYGYTF. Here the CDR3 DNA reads TGTGCCAGCAGTTCGGAGGACGCCTATGGCTACACCTTC.